The next 24 T cell receptor beta chains were all read from a single sample in a study of early T cells in non-severe SARS-CoV-2 infection. MiXCR, applied by TCRdb to the 5' RACE reads, yields one record per CDR3 protein. Of 45,000 to 75,000 distinct CDR3 sequences in the sample, 5.5% to 6.5% were seen once. The specimen was whole blood. The receptors shown here come from an adult who was a healthcare worker with PCR-confirmed SARS-CoV-2 infection or an uninfected control (not recorded which).

Only a few counts were recorded for this clonotype. The chain couples TRBV12-3 or TRBV12-4 to TRBJ2-1; D assignment may be TRBD1 or TRBD2 (6 bases each). The CDR3 is made up of 14 amino acids. V lost 6 bases to trimming and J lost 9 bases, with 18 bases between them. The CDR3: CASREGGMGGEQFF. The CDR3 DNA reads TGTGCCAGCAGGGAGGGGGGCATGGGAGGTGAGCAGTTCTTC.

This clonotype was picked up many times. The V call is TRBV27, the J call TRBJ2-3, with D unresolved. The ends were cut back, 3 bases at V and 2 bases at J, with 9 bases in the middle. Germline V gives CDR1 MNHEY, CDR2 SMNVEV (reference sequence). The CDR3 totals 14 residues. The CDR3 here is CASSFLANTDTQYF. The CDR3 bases are TGTGCCAGCAGTTTTCTCGCGAACACAGATACGCAGTATTTT.

This clonotype was seen repeatedly, ten times or more. The chain joins TRBV20-1 to TRBJ2-7, with 8 bases aligning to TRBD2. Germline loops: CDR1 DFQATT, CDR2 SNEGSKA (reference sequence). The CDR3 sequence is 14 residues long. With 5 bases clipped from V and 3 bases from J, the junction kept 9 bases outside the gene matches. The CDR3 reads CSAPRSGSLYEQYF. Here the CDR3 DNA reads TGCAGTGCTCCCAGAAGCGGGAGTCTCTACGAGCAGTACTTC.

On this clonotype itself: A much larger clonotype is one base distant, so this may be a read error. The rearrangement joins TRBV20-1 to TRBJ2-7; no reliable D call. Germline lookup yields CDR1 DFQATT and CDR2 SNEGSKA (reference sequence). The V and J ends lost 5 bases and 0 bases respectively, with 8 bases between them. The CDR3 is made up of 12 amino acids. Here the CDR3 DNA reads TGCAGTGCTCGCCTCAGCTCCTACGAGCAGTACTTC. It translates to CSARLSSYEQYF.

This clonotype was seen repeatedly, ten times or more. This rearrangement joins TRBV19 to TRBJ2-1, with 13 bases identical to TRBD2. The V gene end was trimmed by 9 bases and the J gene end by 5 bases; junction bases not matched to a gene: 4. Germline loops: CDR1 LNHDA, CDR2 SQIVND (reference sequence). The CDR3 extends over 14 amino acids. CDR3 DNA: TGTGCCAGCCGGACTAGCGGGAGCCACAATGAGCAGTTCTTC. It codes for CASRTSGSHNEQFF.

This clonotype was picked up many times. The V call is TRBV10-3, the J call TRBJ2-1; TRBD1 aligns across 8 bases. Germline CDR1 and CDR2: ENHRY and SYGVKD. This CDR3 is built from 15 residues. With 3 bases clipped from V and 2 bases from J, the junction kept 3 bases outside the gene matches. CDR3 sequence (DNA): TGTGCCATCAGTGACGACAGGGGACCCTACAATGAGCAGTTCTTC. Its protein is CAISDDRGPYNEQFF.

This clonotype was detected ten times or more. The chain has TRBV14 and TRBJ2-1, with 15 bases that match TRBD2. Germline CDR1 and CDR2: SGHDN and FVKESK. This CDR3 has 15 amino acids. With V trimmed by 3 bases and J by 7 bases, 1 base remained unmatched. Here the CDR3 reads CASSQGLAGGNEQFF. The CDR3 coding sequence is TGTGCCAGCAGCCAGGGACTAGCGGGAGGTAATGAGCAGTTCTTC.

Regarding this clonotype: Germline is not matched at one junction end, which may reflect a read error. The V gene is TRBV7-9, the J gene TRBJ2-2; 8 nucleotides line up with TRBD2. CDR3 length: 14 residues. From germline, CDR1 is SEHNR and CDR2 FQNEAQ (reference sequence). The CDR3 DNA reads as TGTGCCTGCAGCTTACTAGCGGCTCCCGGGGAGCTGTTTTTT. As protein: CACSLLAAPGELFF.

There are a few counts of this clonotype. The rearrangement uses TRBV12-5 and TRBJ1-5, with 8 nucleotides matching TRBD1. Germline lookup yields CDR1 LGHNT and CDR2 FRNRAP. Trimming cost V 7 bases and J 6 bases; bases outside gene matches: 5. CDR3 length equals 13 residues. CDR3: CASDDRGGQPQHF. CDR3 sequence (DNA): TGTGCTAGTGACGACAGGGGCGGTCAGCCCCAGCATTTT. The full variable domain, in which reference TRBV12-5 and TRBJ1-5 provide the parts outside the CDR3, is DARVTQTPRHKVTEMGQEVTMRCQPILGHNTVFWYRQTMMQGLELLAYFRNRAPLDDSGMPKDRFSAEMPDATLATLKIQPSEPRDSAVYFCASDDRGGQPQHFGDGTRLSIL.

This clonotype was observed at least ten times. This chain joins TRBV7-9 and TRBJ1-2, with 10 nucleotides matching TRBD1. V was clipped by 5 bases and J by 6 bases; unmatched bases: 3. Germline V gene sequence: CDR1 SEHNR, CDR2 FQNEAQ (reference sequence). The CDR3 has 13 residues. The CDR3 protein is CASSSGTGDGYTF. CDR3 coding DNA: TGTGCCAGCAGCAGCGGGACAGGGGATGGCTACACCTTC.

This clonotype was observed many times. The chain's CDR3 is CSARASTDTQYF. CDR3 in DNA: TGCAGTGCTAGAGCTAGCACAGATACGCAGTATTTT. The V and J genes are TRBV20-1 and TRBJ2-3; D is uncertain. The CDR3 is 12 amino acids. The germline gives CDR1 DFQATT, CDR2 SNEGSKA (reference sequence). Trimming removed 1 base from V and 0 bases from J, with 2 bases in between.

This clonotype occurred a few times. The genes are TRBV9 and TRBJ1-6; tentatively, D is TRBD1 (5 bases). Germline V gene data show CDR1 as SGDLS and CDR2 as YYNGEE. Trimming removed 0 bases at V and 5 bases at J, with 6 bases between. This CDR3 is built from 14 residues. CDR3 nucleotide sequence: TGTGCCAGCAGCGTAGTGGACAATAATTCACCCCTCCACTTT. This encodes CASSVVDNNSPLHF.

There are many counts of this clonotype. V and J are TRBV7-9 and TRBJ2-3; TRBD1 is a possible D gene (6 bases). With 5 bases removed from V and 2 bases from J, the gap between germline ends came to 11 bases. The germline CDR1 and CDR2 sequences are SEHNR and FQNEAQ (reference sequence). The CDR3 consists of 14 residues. In DNA form, the CDR3 reads TGTGCCAGCAGCCCCGGGACAATCACAGATACGCAGTATTTT. Protein product: CASSPGTITDTQYF.

The chain carries TRBV6-2 or TRBV6-3 and TRBJ2-2; 11 bases are a match to TRBD2. CDR3 length equals 17 residues. J gave up 7 bases and V 2 bases, and 9 bases lay outside the gene matches. The germline V gene encodes CDR1 MNHEY and CDR2 SVGEGT. CDR3 in amino acids: CASSYPTSGKGIGELFF. The CDR3 DNA reads as TGTGCCAGCAGTTACCCGACTAGCGGGAAAGGCATCGGGGAGCTGTTTTTT.

This clonotype came up a few times. This rearrangement joins TRBV12-5 to TRBJ2-7; D might be TRBD2 (5 bases). The CDR3 contains 15 residues. CDR1 is LGHNT, CDR2 FRNRAP, per germline. The V end was cut by 3 bases, the J end by 4 bases, with 16 bases between. CDR3 sequence (DNA): TGTGCTAGTGGTTTTAGTAGGCCTTGGAGGTACGAGCAGTACTTC. Amino acid sequence: CASGFSRPWRYEQYF.

In this sample, this clonotype is medium-sized. The chain is built from TRBV11-2 and TRBJ1-1, with D possibly being TRBD1 (6 bases). The germline CDR1 and CDR2 sequences are SGHAT and FQNNGV. This CDR3 region has 13 residues. V was trimmed by 2 bases and J by 7 bases, leaving 11 bases between them. The CDR3 loop is CASSLTPGDEAFF. Written as DNA, the CDR3 is TGTGCCAGCAGCTTAACACCAGGGGATGAAGCTTTCTTT. The full variable domain, in which reference TRBV11-2 and TRBJ1-1 provide the parts outside the CDR3, is EAGVAQSPRYKIIEKRQSVAFWCNPISGHATLYWYQQILGQGPKLLIQFQNNGVVDDSQLPKDRFSAERLKGVDSTLKIQPAKLEDSAVYLCASSLTPGDEAFFGQGTRLTVV.

In its sample, this clonotype was seen a few times. The chain has TRBV7-2 and TRBJ1-2; TRBD1 agrees at 9 bases. Germline-derived CDR1 and CDR2 are SGHTA and FQGNSA. CDR3 length: 15 residues. Unmatched junction bases numbered 8, after V lost 4 bases and J lost 5 bases. Written as DNA, the CDR3 is TGTGCCAGCAGCTCCCTTCCGGGACAGGGATATGGCTACACCTTC. It translates to CASSSLPGQGYGYTF.

This clonotype was observed many times. The chain combines TRBV5-1 with TRBJ2-5, with 8 bases aligning to TRBD2. The junction had 5 bases not matched to a gene; V was cut back by 2 bases and J by 2 bases. Per the germline V gene, CDR1 is SGHRS and CDR2 is YFSETQ. The CDR3 runs 15 residues. CDR3 DNA: TGCGCCAGCAGCTTTTTGGGCGGGGGGCAAGAGACCCAGTACTTC. Protein: CASSFLGGGQETQYF.

J is TRBJ1-5 and V is TRBV7-2; D call uncertain. This CDR3 region has 15 residues. The V end was cut by 4 bases, the J end by 2 bases, with 12 bases between. Germline lookup yields CDR1 SGHTA and CDR2 FQGNSA. Here the CDR3 DNA reads TGTGCCAGCAGCTCCGGCTGGATGGGCAATCAGCCCCAGCATTTT. This gives the protein CASSSGWMGNQPQHF.

The table lists this clonotype with a few counts. The CDR3 coding sequence is TGCACCAGCAGCCACCTCATCGGGACTAGGCCGACGGGAGGGGCCAACGTCCTGACTTTC. Residues: CTSSHLIGTRPTGGANVLTF. The J gene is TRBJ2-6, the V gene TRBV1; the table's D call, TRBD2, has no DNA check behind it. TRBV1 is listed as a pseudogene. The CDR3 sequence is 20 residues long.

This clonotype came up many times. V is TRBV7-2 and J is TRBJ2-1; the D is unclear. V lost 5 bases, J lost 14 bases, and 13 bases lay in between. Germline V CDR1 and CDR2: SGHTA, FQGNSA. The CDR3 extends over 11 amino acids. The CDR3 coding sequence is TGTGCCAGCAGCCAGAGGACGGTGAAGTTCTTC. Its translation is CASSQRTVKFF.

This clonotype was seen a few times. The chain joins TRBV12-3 or TRBV12-4 to TRBJ2-3; 9 nucleotides match TRBD1. Germline trimming cut 6 bases from V and 1 base from J; bases unmatched to any gene: 5. CDR3 length: 15 residues. CDR3 loop: CASSSRQGGTDTQYF. The CDR3 bases are TGTGCCAGCAGCTCAAGACAGGGGGGCACAGATACGCAGTATTTT.

This clonotype was picked up a small number of times. The chain carries TRBV12-3 or TRBV12-4 and TRBJ1-2; D not certain. The V and J ends lost 6 bases and 5 bases respectively, with 13 bases between them. The CDR3 is 13 amino acids. CDR3 DNA sequence: TGTGCCAGCAGGCTCGGTGGCGGGTATGGCTACACCTTC. This translates into CASRLGGGYGYTF.

This clonotype came up many times. This chain connects TRBV4-3 to TRBJ2-1, with no clear D. Trimming shortened V by 0 bases and J by 10 bases, and 16 bases separated the two germline ends. In germline, CDR1 is LGHNA, CDR2 YSLEER. This CDR3 is 15 amino acids long. In nucleotides, the CDR3 is TGCGCCAGCAGCCAAGAAGGTGCCCGCCGTGTAGAGCAGTTCTTC. Translating gives CASSQEGARRVEQFF.